Shown below are 21 T cell receptor beta chains from a single sample sequenced in a study of beta chain features in type 1 diabetes. The authors reverse transcribed all of the isolated RNA, so sequencing captured expressed TCRB transcripts. This table comes from immunoSEQ multiplex PCR, and its TCRdb copy is limited to in-frame clones, with some not included. The profile shows roughly 350,000 clones, approximately 11% of them singletons. The sample was naive CD4+ T cells from blood. The source of these receptors is a woman in her twenties or thirties in good health.

The chain has TRBV4-2 and TRBJ2-1; 7 positions agree with TRBD2. Trimming removed 2 bases from V and 4 bases from J; junction bases left unmatched: 11. In germline, CDR1 is LGHNA, CDR2 YNFKEQ. This CDR3 has 17 residues. CDR3 DNA: TGTGCCAGCAGCCAACAATCTAGCGGAGCGCGATACAATGAGCAGTTCTTC. Protein: CASSQQSSGARYNEQFF.

The rearrangement links TRBV7-9 to TRBJ2-1; 11 bases are shared with TRBD2. The germline gives CDR1 SEHNR, CDR2 FQNEAQ (reference sequence). The CDR3 runs to 19 residues. V lost 7 bases and J lost 1; bases outside the gene matches: 15. CDR3 coding DNA: TGTGCCAGCAACCTAGGACTTAGCGGGAGGGCCGGTTCCTACAATGAGCAGTTCTTC. Its protein is CASNLGLSGRAGSYNEQFF.

CDR3 amino acids: CASSEDLGYTGELFF. In DNA form, the CDR3 reads TGTGCCAGCAGTGAAGATCTCGGTTACACCGGGGAGCTGTTTTTT. This rearrangement joins TRBV2 to TRBJ2-2; unclear D gene. Looked up from germline, CDR1 is SNHLY and CDR2 is FYNNEI. V was shortened by 1 base and J by 3 bases, with 9 bases between the two germline ends. CDR3 length equals 15 residues.

CDR3 protein: CASSLETDTQYF. The DNA for the CDR3 is TGTGCCAGCAGCCTCGAGACAGATACGCAGTATTTT. The chain employs TRBV6-6 and TRBJ2-3; D call uncertain. The germline V and J ends were trimmed by 6 bases and 3 bases, with 7 bases remaining between them. Germline assignment: CDR1 MNHNY and CDR2 SVGAGI (reference sequence). This CDR3 contains 12 residues.

The J gene is TRBJ1-5, the V gene TRBV28, with 10 bases identical to TRBD1. Germline lookup yields CDR1 MDHEN and CDR2 SYDVKM. The CDR3 runs 14 residues. The J segment lost 7 bases and the V segment lost 7 bases, leaving 7 bases of the junction unmatched. CDR3 sequence (DNA): TGTGCCAGCATTCCTGGACAGGGGGGACAGCCCCAGCATTTT. It encodes CASIPGQGGQPQHF.

The V gene is TRBV29-1, the J gene TRBJ2-5; a possible D gene is TRBD1 (6 bases). Per the germline V gene, CDR1 is SQVTM and CDR2 is ANQGSEA. V lost 5 bases, J lost 5 bases, and 21 bases lay in between. This CDR3 has 15 amino acids. CDR3 sequence reads: CSVKTAGAGWETQYF. The CDR3 DNA follows: TGCAGCGTTAAAACCGCAGGGGCGGGTTGGGAGACCCAGTACTTC.

This clone has more than one count but fewer than ten. The genes are TRBV7-2 and TRBJ2-1, with 14 bases aligning to TRBD2. V dropped 5 bases and J dropped 4; count of bases not matched to a gene: 4. The CDR3 is 16 amino acids. Germline CDR1 is SGHTA and CDR2 is FQGNSA. The CDR3 sequence: CASSTRLAGGYNEQFF. In nucleotides, the CDR3 is TGTGCCAGCAGCACAAGACTAGCGGGAGGGTACAATGAGCAGTTCTTC.

The gene calls are TRBV2 and TRBJ2-4; tentative D call: TRBD2 (6 bases). V lost 6 bases and J 8 bases, leaving 20 bases between the germline ends. The CDR3 has 15 amino acids. CDR1 and CDR2 (germline): SNHLY, FYNNEI. The CDR3 sequence is CASSPLAPTVDIQYF. The CDR3 coding sequence is TGTGCCAGCAGCCCTCTAGCGCCGACGGTGGACATTCAGTACTTC.

In its sample, this clone was seen a few times. The rearrangement links TRBV29-1 to TRBJ2-6; maybe TRBD2 (5 bases). The CDR3 has 14 residues. The ends were cut back, 6 bases at V and 4 bases at J, with 13 bases in the middle. Germline loops: CDR1 SQVTM, CDR2 ANQGSEA. The CDR3 is CSVAGVAGANVLTF. The CDR3 nucleotides are TGCAGCGTGGCCGGGGTTGCCGGGGCCAACGTCCTGACTTTC.

This chain joins TRBV6-1 and TRBJ2-1, with 13 bases that match TRBD2. Germline loops: CDR1 MNHNS, CDR2 SASEGT. V lost 6 bases to trimming and J lost 7 bases; unmatched junction nucleotides: 0. The CDR3 is 13 residues long. As DNA, the CDR3 is TGTGCCAGCAGGACTAGCGGGGGGAATGAGCAGTTCTTC. This sequence encodes CASRTSGGNEQFF.

This clone was detected only a few times. The V and J genes are TRBV28 and TRBJ2-7; TRBD1 matches at 7 bases. The ends lost 7 bases at V and 2 bases at J; junction bases unmatched: 5. The CDR3 loop spans 13 amino acids. The germline CDR1 and CDR2 sequences are MDHEN and SYDVKM. In DNA, the CDR3 is TGTGCCAGCAAACAGACAGGGACCTACGAGCAGTACTTC. This codes for CASKQTGTYEQYF.

CDR3: CASSLAEEETQYF. The CDR3 nucleotides are TGTGCCAGCAGCTTGGCGGAGGAAGAGACCCAGTACTTC. J is TRBJ2-5 and V is TRBV11-2; D is perhaps TRBD2 (5 bases). The CDR3 runs to 13 residues. From germline, CDR1 is SGHAT and CDR2 FQNNGV. Between the trimmed V and J ends, which lost 3 bases and 3 bases, there was a span of 8 bases.

The chain is built from TRBV9 and TRBJ2-7, with 8 bases aligning to TRBD2. The length of the CDR3 is 15 residues. V lost 0 bases to trimming and J lost 5 bases; unmatched junction nucleotides: 7. Per the germline V gene, CDR1 is SGDLS and CDR2 is YYNGEE. Here the CDR3 DNA reads TGTGCCAGCAGCGTAGGGAGCGGGAGCCCCCACGAGCAGTACTTC. Amino acids: CASSVGSGSPHEQYF.

This clone has only a few counts. The chain uses TRBV30 and TRBJ1-5, with a tentative D call TRBD1 (5 bases). In germline, CDR1 is GTSNPN, CDR2 SVGIG (reference sequence). Deletions cut 4 bases from V and 5 bases from J, with 18 bases between. The CDR3 covers 15 residues. The DNA of the CDR3 is TGTGCCTGGACCCGGGACTCCGGACCTCATCAGCCCCAGCATTTT. Its translation is CAWTRDSGPHQPQHF.

This clone was counted only a few times. The chain joins TRBV4-3 to TRBJ2-6; 12 nucleotides line up with TRBD1. J gave up 2 bases and V 2 bases, and 7 bases lay outside the gene matches. This CDR3 is 19 amino acids long. The germline gives CDR1 LGHNA, CDR2 YSLEER. The CDR3: CASSQPGQGAPAGANVLTF. The CDR3 DNA sequence: TGCGCCAGCAGCCAACCGGGACAGGGGGCGCCGGCTGGGGCCAACGTCCTGACTTTC.

The table lists this clone with a few counts. The chain links TRBV6-5 to TRBJ2-1; 10 nucleotides match TRBD1. CDR3 size: 13 residues. CDR1 and CDR2 (germline): MNHEY, SVGAGI. V shed 6 bases and J 16 bases; nucleotides not matched to a gene: 12. The CDR3 DNA is TGTGCCAGCAGCGGGGACAGGGGCCGCCAGGACTTCTTC. This codes for CASSGDRGRQDFF.

The chain combines TRBV6-5 with TRBJ2-1; maybe TRBD1 (5 bases). V was cut by 2 bases and J by 4 bases, with 12 bases left in between. The CDR3 contains 15 residues. Germline-derived CDR1 and CDR2 are MNHEY and SVGAGI. Here the CDR3 DNA reads TGTGCCAGCAGTTACGACAGATCGATGTACAATGAGCAGTTCTTC. This encodes CASSYDRSMYNEQFF.

The J gene is TRBJ1-5, the V gene TRBV30; D unresolved. CDR1 is GTSNPN and CDR2 is SVGIG in the germline V gene (reference sequence). This CDR3 spans 13 amino acids. With 5 bases removed from V and 3 bases from J, the gap between germline ends came to 11 bases. The CDR3 spells CAWEGGNNQPQHF. DNA of the CDR3: TGTGCCTGGGAAGGAGGAAACAATCAGCCCCAGCATTTT.

This chain links TRBV4-1 with TRBJ2-2, with 7 bases fitting TRBD2. Germline CDR1 and CDR2: MGHRA and YSYEKL. V shed 5 bases and J 7 bases; nucleotides not matched to a gene: 10. CDR3 length: 15 amino acids. The CDR3 DNA follows: TGCGCCAGCAGCTATAGCGGGTGGGGGATCGGGGAGCTGTTTTTT. The encoded protein is CASSYSGWGIGELFF.

The chain recombines TRBV15 with TRBJ2-1; the match to TRBD2 covers 11 bases. The V segment lost 0 bases and the J segment 7 bases; nucleotides outside the gene matches: 11. Germline-derived CDR1 and CDR2 are LNHNV and YYDKDF (reference sequence). This CDR3 contains 18 residues. The CDR3 is CATSRDLGLAGGRNEQFF. Here the CDR3 DNA reads TGTGCCACCAGCAGAGATTTGGGGCTAGCGGGAGGTAGGAATGAGCAGTTCTTC.

The chain uses TRBV18 and TRBJ2-7; D is unresolved. Germline V gives CDR1 KGHSH, CDR2 LQKENI. CDR3 length: 15 residues. Trimming shortened V by 3 bases and J by 5 bases, and 17 bases separated the two germline ends. The CDR3 DNA reads TGTGCCAGCTCACCCATCAACTCGGAGTGGGACGAGCAGTACTTC. As protein: CASSPINSEWDEQYF.